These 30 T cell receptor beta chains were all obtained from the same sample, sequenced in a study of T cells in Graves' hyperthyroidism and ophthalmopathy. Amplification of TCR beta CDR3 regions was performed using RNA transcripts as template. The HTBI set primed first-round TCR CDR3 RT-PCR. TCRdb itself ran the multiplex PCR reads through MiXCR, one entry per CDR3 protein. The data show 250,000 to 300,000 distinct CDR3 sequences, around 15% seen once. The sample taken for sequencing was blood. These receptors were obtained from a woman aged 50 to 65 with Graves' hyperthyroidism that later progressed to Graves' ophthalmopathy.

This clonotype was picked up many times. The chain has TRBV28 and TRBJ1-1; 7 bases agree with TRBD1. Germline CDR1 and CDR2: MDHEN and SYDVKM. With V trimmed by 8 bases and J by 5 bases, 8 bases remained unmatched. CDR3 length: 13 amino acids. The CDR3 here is CASGYRGITEAFF. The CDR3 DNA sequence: TGTGCCAGCGGGTACAGGGGAATTACTGAAGCTTTCTTT.

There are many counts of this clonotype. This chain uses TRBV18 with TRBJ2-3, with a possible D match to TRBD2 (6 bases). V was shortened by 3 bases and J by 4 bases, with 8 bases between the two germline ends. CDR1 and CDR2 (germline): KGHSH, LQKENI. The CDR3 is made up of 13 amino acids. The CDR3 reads CASSPGTADTQYF. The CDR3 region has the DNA TGTGCCAGCTCACCGGGGACTGCAGATACGCAGTATTTT.

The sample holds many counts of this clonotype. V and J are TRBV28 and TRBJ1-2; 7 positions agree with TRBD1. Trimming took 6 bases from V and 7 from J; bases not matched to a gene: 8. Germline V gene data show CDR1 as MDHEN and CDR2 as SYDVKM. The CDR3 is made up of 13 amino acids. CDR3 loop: CASRTTGTAGYTF. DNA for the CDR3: TGTGCCAGCAGGACGACCGGGACAGCTGGCTACACCTTC.

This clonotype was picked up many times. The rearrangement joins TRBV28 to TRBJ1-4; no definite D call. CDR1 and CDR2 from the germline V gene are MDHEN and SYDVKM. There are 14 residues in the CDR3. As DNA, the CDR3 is TGTAGCGTAAGGACTCCGTCTGTCCGTGGAAAACTGTTTTTT. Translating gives CSVRTPSVRGKLFF. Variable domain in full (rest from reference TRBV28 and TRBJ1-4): DVKVTQSSRYLVKRTGEKVFLECVQDMDHENMFWYRQDPGLGLRLIYFSYDVKMKEKGDIPEGYSVSREKKERFSLILESASTNQTSMYLCSVRTPSVRGKLFFGSGTQLSVL.

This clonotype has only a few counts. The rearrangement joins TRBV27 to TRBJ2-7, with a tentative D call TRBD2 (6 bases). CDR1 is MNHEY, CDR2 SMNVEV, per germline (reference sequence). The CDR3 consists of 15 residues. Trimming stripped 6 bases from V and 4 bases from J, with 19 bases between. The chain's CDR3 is CASRIRDRAGYEQYF. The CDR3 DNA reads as TGTGCCAGCAGGATACGGGACCGGGCGGGGTACGAGCAGTACTTC.

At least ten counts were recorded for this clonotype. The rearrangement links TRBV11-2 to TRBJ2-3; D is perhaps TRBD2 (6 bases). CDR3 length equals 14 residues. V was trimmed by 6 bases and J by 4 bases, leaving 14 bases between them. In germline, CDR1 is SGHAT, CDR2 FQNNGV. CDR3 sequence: CASRGGNGADTQYF. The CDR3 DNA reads TGTGCCAGCAGGGGCGGGAACGGCGCAGATACGCAGTATTTT.

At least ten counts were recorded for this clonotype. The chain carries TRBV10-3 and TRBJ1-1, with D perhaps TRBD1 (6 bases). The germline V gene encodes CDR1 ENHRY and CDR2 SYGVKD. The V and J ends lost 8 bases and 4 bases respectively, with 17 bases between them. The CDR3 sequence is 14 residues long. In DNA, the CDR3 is TGTGCCATCGGCCGGGGGGGCTGGGGCACTGAAGCTTTCTTT. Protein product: CAIGRGGWGTEAFF.

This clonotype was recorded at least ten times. The CDR3 spells CASSLKLAESSYNEQFF. As DNA, the CDR3 is TGCGCCAGCAGCTTGAAACTAGCGGAGAGCTCCTACAATGAGCAGTTCTTC. This chain connects TRBV5-1 to TRBJ2-1; TRBD2 agrees at 8 bases. V lost 1 base, J lost 0 bases, and 6 bases stayed unmatched. The germline gives CDR1 SGHRS, CDR2 YFSETQ. This CDR3 region has 17 residues.

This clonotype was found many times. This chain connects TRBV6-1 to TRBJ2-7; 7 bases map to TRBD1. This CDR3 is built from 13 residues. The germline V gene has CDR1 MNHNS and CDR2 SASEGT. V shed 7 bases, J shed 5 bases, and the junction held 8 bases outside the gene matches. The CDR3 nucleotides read TGTGCCAGCATCCGAGAGGGGGCGGACGAGCAGTACTTC. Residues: CASIREGADEQYF.

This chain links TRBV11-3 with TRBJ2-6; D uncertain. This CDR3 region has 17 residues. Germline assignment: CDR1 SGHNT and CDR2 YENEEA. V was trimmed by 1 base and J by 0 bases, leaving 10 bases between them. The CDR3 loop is CASSLGYVSSGANVLTF. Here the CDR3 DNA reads TGTGCCAGCAGCTTAGGTTACGTGAGCTCTGGGGCCAACGTCCTGACTTTC. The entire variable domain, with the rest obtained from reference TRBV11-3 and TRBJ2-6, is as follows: EAGVVQSPRYKIIEKKQPVAFWCNPISGHNTLYWYLQNLGQGPELLIRYENEEAVDDSQLPKDRFSAERLKGVDSTLKIQPAELGDSAVYLCASSLGYVSSGANVLTFGAGSRLTVL.

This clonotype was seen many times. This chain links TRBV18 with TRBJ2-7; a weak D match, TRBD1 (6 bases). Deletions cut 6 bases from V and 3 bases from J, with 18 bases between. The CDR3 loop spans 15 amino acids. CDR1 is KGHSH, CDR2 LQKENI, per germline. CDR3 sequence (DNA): TGTGCCAGCTCGCCGGGACACCCACCGAGCTACGAGCAGTACTTC. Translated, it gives CASSPGHPPSYEQYF.

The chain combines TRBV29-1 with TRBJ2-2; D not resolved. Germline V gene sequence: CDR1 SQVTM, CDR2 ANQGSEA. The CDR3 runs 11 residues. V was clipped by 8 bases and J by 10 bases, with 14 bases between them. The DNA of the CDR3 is TGCAGCAACCTGGGCGGCCCGGAGCTGTTTTTT. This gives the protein CSNLGGPELFF.

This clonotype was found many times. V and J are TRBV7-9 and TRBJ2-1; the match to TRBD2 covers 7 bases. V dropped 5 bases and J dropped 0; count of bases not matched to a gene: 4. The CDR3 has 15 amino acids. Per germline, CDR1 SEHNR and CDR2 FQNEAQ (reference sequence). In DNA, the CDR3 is TGTGCCAGCAGCGGGGGGGGGAGCTCCTACAATGAGCAGTTCTTC. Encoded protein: CASSGGGSSYNEQFF.

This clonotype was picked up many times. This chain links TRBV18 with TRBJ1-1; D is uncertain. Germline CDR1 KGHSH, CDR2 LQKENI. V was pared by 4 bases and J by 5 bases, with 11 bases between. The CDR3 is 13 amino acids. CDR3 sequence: CASSRVGKTEAFF. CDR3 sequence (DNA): TGTGCCAGCTCACGAGTGGGTAAAACTGAAGCTTTCTTT.

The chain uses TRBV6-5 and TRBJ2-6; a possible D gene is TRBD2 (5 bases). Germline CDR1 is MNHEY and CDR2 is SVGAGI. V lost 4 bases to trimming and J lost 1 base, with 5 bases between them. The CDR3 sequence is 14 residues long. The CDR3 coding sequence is TGTGCCAGCAGTTGGACTTCTGGGGCCAACGTCCTGACTTTC. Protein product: CASSWTSGANVLTF.

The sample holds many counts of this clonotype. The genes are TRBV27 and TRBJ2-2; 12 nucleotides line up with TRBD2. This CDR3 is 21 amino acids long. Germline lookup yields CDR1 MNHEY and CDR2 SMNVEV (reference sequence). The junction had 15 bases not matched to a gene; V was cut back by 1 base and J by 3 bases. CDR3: CASSLFSFVLAGGGYTGELFF. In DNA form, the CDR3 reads TGTGCCAGCAGTTTATTTTCGTTTGTTCTAGCGGGAGGGGGGTACACCGGGGAGCTGTTTTTT.

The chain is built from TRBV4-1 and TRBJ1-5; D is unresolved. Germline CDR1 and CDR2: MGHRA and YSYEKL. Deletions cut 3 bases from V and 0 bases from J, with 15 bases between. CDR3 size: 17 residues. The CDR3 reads CASSHSPTPYSNQPQHF. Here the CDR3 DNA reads TGCGCCAGCAGCCATTCACCTACACCTTATAGCAATCAGCCCCAGCATTTT.

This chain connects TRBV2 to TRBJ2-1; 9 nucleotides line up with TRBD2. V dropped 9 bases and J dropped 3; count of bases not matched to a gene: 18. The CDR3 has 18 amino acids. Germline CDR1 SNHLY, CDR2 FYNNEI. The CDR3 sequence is CARARPPGGSGSYNEQFF. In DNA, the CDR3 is TGTGCCAGGGCTAGGCCCCCCGGGGGTAGCGGGAGCTACAATGAGCAGTTCTTC.

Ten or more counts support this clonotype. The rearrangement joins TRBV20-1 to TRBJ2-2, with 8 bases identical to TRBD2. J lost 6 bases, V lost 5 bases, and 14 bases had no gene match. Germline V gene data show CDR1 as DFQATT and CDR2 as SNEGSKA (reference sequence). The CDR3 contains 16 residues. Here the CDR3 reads CSAPDYRGGLAGELFF. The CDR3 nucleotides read TGCAGTGCTCCGGATTACCGCGGGGGGCTGGCCGGGGAGCTGTTTTTT.

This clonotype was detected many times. This CDR3 reads CAISEGFTEAFF. CDR3 sequence (DNA): TGTGCCATCAGTGAGGGCTTCACTGAAGCTTTCTTT. This chain links TRBV10-3 with TRBJ1-1, with D unclear. The CDR3 spans 12 residues. Germline assignment: CDR1 ENHRY and CDR2 SYGVKD. The germline V and J ends were trimmed by 2 bases and 4 bases, with 5 bases remaining between them.

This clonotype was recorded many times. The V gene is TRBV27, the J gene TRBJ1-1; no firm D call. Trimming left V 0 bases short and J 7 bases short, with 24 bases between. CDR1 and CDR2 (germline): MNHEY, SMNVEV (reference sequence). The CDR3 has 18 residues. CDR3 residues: CASSLSGYFRGLANEAFF. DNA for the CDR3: TGTGCCAGCAGTTTATCGGGGTACTTTCGCGGGCTGGCGAATGAAGCTTTCTTT.

DNA of the CDR3: TGTGCCAGCTCTGAACTGACAGGCCAACAAGAGACCCAGTACTTC. Translated, it gives CASSELTGQQETQYF. J is TRBJ2-5 and V is TRBV28; D is possibly TRBD1 (6 bases). Germline V gene sequence: CDR1 MDHEN, CDR2 SYDVKM. V gave up 8 bases and J gave up 2 bases, with 18 bases separating them. The length of the CDR3 is 15 residues.

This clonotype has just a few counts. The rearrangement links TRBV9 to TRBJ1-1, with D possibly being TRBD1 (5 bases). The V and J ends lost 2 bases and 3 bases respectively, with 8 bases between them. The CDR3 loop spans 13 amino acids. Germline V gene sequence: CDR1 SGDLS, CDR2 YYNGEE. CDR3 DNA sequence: TGTGCCAGCAGCGTCAGGGAAGACACTGAAGCTTTCTTT. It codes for CASSVREDTEAFF.

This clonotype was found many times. The CDR3 sequence: CASRPPQGAATYNEQFF. In DNA, the CDR3 is TGTGCCAGCAGACCTCCTCAGGGGGCTGCTACCTACAATGAGCAGTTCTTC. The V call is TRBV28, the J call TRBJ2-1, with 8 bases fitting TRBD1. J was trimmed by 2 bases and V by 6 bases; bases with no gene match: 12. The CDR3 has 17 residues. Per the germline V gene, CDR1 is MDHEN and CDR2 is SYDVKM.

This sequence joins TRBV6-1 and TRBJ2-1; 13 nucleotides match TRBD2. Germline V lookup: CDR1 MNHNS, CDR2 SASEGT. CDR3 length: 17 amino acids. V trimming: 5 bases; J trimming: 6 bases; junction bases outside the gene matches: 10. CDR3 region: CASSRRGLAGVINEQFF. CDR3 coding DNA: TGTGCCAGCAGTCGACGTGGACTAGCGGGAGTGATCAATGAGCAGTTCTTC.

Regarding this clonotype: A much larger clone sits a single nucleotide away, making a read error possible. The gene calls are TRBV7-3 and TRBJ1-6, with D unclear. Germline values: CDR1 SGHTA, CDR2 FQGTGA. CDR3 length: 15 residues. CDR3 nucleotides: TGTGCCGGCAGCTTAAACGGCCAAGAGAATTCACCCCTCCACTTT. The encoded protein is CAGSLNGQENSPLHF.

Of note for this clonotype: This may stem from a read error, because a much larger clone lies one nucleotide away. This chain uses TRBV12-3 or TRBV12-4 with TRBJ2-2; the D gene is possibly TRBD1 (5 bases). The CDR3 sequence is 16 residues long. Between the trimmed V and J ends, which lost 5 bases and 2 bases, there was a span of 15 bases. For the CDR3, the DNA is TGTGCCAGCAGTCTACCGGGCAGGGCAAACACCGGGGAGCTGTTTTTT. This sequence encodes CASSLPGRANTGELFF.

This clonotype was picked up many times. This CDR3 reads CASTTTVNQPQHF. Written as DNA, the CDR3 is TGTGCCAGCACTACGACAGTAAATCAGCCCCAGCATTTT. The rearrangement links TRBV12-3 or TRBV12-4 to TRBJ1-5; D might be TRBD1 (5 bases). Trimming cost V 7 bases and J 4 bases, with 11 bases left between them. This CDR3 has 13 amino acids.

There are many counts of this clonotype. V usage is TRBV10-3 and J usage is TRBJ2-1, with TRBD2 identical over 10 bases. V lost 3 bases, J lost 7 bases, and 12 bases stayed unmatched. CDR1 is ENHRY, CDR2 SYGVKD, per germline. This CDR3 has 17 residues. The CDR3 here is CAISDPQREGLGNEQFF. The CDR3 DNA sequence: TGTGCCATCAGTGACCCTCAGCGGGAGGGCCTGGGGAATGAGCAGTTCTTC.

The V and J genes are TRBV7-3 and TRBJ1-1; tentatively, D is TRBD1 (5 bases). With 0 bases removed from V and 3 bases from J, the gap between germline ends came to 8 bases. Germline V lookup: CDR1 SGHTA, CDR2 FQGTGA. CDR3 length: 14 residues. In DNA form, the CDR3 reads TGTGCCAGCAGCTTAACGGGGGGATACACTGAAGCTTTCTTT. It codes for CASSLTGGYTEAFF.